The next 24 T cell receptor beta chains were all read from a single sample in a study of siplizumab effects on memory and regulatory T cells. Sequenced by immunoSEQ multiplex PCR; TCRdb stores in-frame clones only, minus some. The sample yields about 56,000 clones, about 98% seen once. Input material: naive CD8+ T cells sorted from blood. The origin of the receptors is a human donor in good health.

This clone has only one observation. This rearrangement joins TRBV18 to TRBJ2-7, with unresolved D. The CDR3 loop spans 13 amino acids. Germline CDR1 reads KGHSH; CDR2 reads LQKENI. V lost 8 bases and J 2 bases, leaving 13 bases between the germline ends. As DNA, the CDR3 is TGTGCCAGCCACGGCGCGGATACCTACGAGCAGTACTTC. Amino acid sequence: CASHGADTYEQYF.

The rearrangement uses TRBV5-1 and TRBJ2-2, with 8 bases aligning to TRBD2. V dropped 4 bases and J dropped 0; count of bases not matched to a gene: 5. The CDR3 covers 16 residues. Germline CDR1 and CDR2: SGHRS and YFSETQ. CDR3 sequence: CASSPGGNANTGELFF. The CDR3 DNA is TGCGCCAGCAGCCCGGGAGGGAACGCGAACACCGGGGAGCTGTTTTTT.

This chain links TRBV28 with TRBJ1-4; D might be TRBD1 (6 bases). The CDR3 is made up of 14 amino acids. In germline, CDR1 is MDHEN, CDR2 SYDVKM. Trimming left V 2 bases short and J 8 bases short, with 12 bases between. The CDR3 protein is CASSLRGSEEKLFF. CDR3 coding DNA: TGTGCCAGCAGTTTAAGGGGGTCAGAAGAAAAACTGTTTTTT.

The chain uses TRBV5-6 and TRBJ2-3, with TRBD1 matching 12 bases. Germline V gene lookup returns CDR1 SGHDT and CDR2 YYEEEE. V lost 3 bases, J lost 4 bases, and 6 bases stayed unmatched. The CDR3 sequence is 16 residues long. CDR3 amino acids: CASSSRGTGGADTQYF. In DNA form, the CDR3 reads TGTGCCAGCAGCTCAAGGGGGACAGGGGGCGCAGATACGCAGTATTTT.

The rearrangement uses TRBV4-3 and TRBJ2-1, with D perhaps assigned TRBD1 or TRBD2 (5 bases each). Germline CDR1 is LGHNA and CDR2 is YSLEER. The CDR3 covers 14 residues. V was pared by 1 base and J by 6 bases, with 10 bases between. CDR3 bases: TGCGCCAGCAGCCAAGGGGGACGCCGCAATGAGCAGTTCTTC. This encodes CASSQGGRRNEQFF.

V and J are TRBV5-4 and TRBJ2-3, with a possible D match to TRBD1 (5 bases). The germline V and J ends were trimmed by 0 bases and 0 bases, with 5 bases remaining between them. Germline CDR1 is SGHNT and CDR2 is YYREEE (reference sequence). The CDR3 loop spans 14 amino acids. Here the CDR3 DNA reads TGTGCCAGCAGCTTGGGACAGAGCACAGATACGCAGTATTTT. Protein: CASSLGQSTDTQYF.

J is TRBJ1-3 and V is TRBV29-1; D is possibly TRBD1 (5 bases). V shed 0 bases and J shed 1 base, with 13 bases lying between them. The V gene's germline CDR1 is SQVTM and CDR2 ANQGSEA. The CDR3 has 16 amino acids. This CDR3 reads CSVEDVDWGSGNTIYF. In DNA, the CDR3 is TGCAGCGTTGAAGACGTTGACTGGGGGTCTGGAAACACCATATATTTT.

The gene calls are TRBV6-5 and TRBJ2-7; D possibly corresponds to TRBD2 (7 bases). Per germline, CDR1 MNHEY and CDR2 SVGAGI. CDR3 size: 13 residues. Trimming removed 4 bases from V and 5 bases from J, with 12 bases in between. In DNA, the CDR3 is TGTGCCAGCAGTTTCGGGGGGCCCCACGAGCAGTACTTC. Its protein is CASSFGGPHEQYF.

This chain uses TRBV12-5 with TRBJ1-1; no firm D call. The CDR3 covers 12 residues. Trimming removed 4 bases at V and 4 bases at J, with 7 bases between. Germline lookup yields CDR1 LGHNT and CDR2 FRNRAP. As DNA, the CDR3 is TGTGCTAGTGGTTGGGCCCCCACTGAAGCTTTCTTT. It codes for CASGWAPTEAFF.

V is TRBV7-6 and J is TRBJ2-5, with D maybe TRBD1 (6 bases). Trimming shortened V by 1 base and J by 2 bases, and 11 bases separated the two germline ends. This CDR3 comprises 15 residues. CDR1 SGHVS and CDR2 FNYEAQ come from the germline V gene. In DNA form, the CDR3 reads TGTGCCAGCAGCTTAGGGACAGCCGATCAAGAGACCCAGTACTTC. Its translation is CASSLGTADQETQYF.

CDR3 bases: TGCAGCGTTGAAGGGTTGGGATTTGAGCAGTTCTTC. Its protein product is CSVEGLGFEQFF. The genes are TRBV29-1 and TRBJ2-1, with D unclear. This CDR3 region has 12 residues. Trimming removed 1 base from V and 9 bases from J, with 10 bases in between. CDR1 and CDR2 (germline): SQVTM, ANQGSEA.

This clone was recorded once. The chain joins TRBV7-2 to TRBJ2-5, with TRBD2 matching 7 bases. The CDR3 totals 16 residues. Germline lookup yields CDR1 SGHTA and CDR2 FQGNSA. V lost 4 bases to trimming and J lost 1 base; unmatched junction nucleotides: 9. The CDR3 bases are TGTGCCAGCAGCTGGGGGAGCGGGAATACCCAAGAGACCCAGTACTTC. This encodes CASSWGSGNTQETQYF.

The genes are TRBV6-5 and TRBJ2-7; D perhaps matches TRBD1 (5 bases). Trimming shortened V by 2 bases and J by 3 bases, and 11 bases separated the two germline ends. Germline CDR1 and CDR2: MNHEY and SVGAGI. The CDR3 sequence is 14 residues long. CDR3 region: CASSYGADNYEQYF. The CDR3 DNA reads as TGTGCCAGCAGTTACGGGGCGGACAACTACGAGCAGTACTTC.

V and J are TRBV30 and TRBJ2-1, with a possible D match to TRBD2 (5 bases). The germline V and J ends were trimmed by 0 bases and 10 bases, with 10 bases remaining between them. The CDR3 is 12 residues long. Germline CDR1 and CDR2: GTSNPN and SVGIG (reference sequence). CDR3 DNA: TGTGCCTGGAGTGTACTAGGACGAGAGCAGTTCTTC. Translating gives CAWSVLGREQFF.

This clone occurred once. This chain joins TRBV2 and TRBJ1-1, with 9 bases fitting TRBD1. The CDR3 consists of 14 residues. The germline gives CDR1 SNHLY, CDR2 FYNNEI. The ends lost 6 bases at V and 3 bases at J; junction bases unmatched: 5. The CDR3 loop is CASRMGQGDTEAFF. CDR3 coding DNA: TGTGCCAGCAGGATGGGACAGGGAGACACTGAAGCTTTCTTT. The full variable domain, in which reference TRBV2 and TRBJ1-1 provide the parts outside the CDR3, is EPEVTQTPSHQVTQMGQEVILRCVPISNHLYFYWYRQILGQKVEFLVSFYNNEISEKSEIFDDQFSVERPDGSNFTLKIRSTKLEDSAMYFCASRMGQGDTEAFFGQGTRLTVV.

The rearrangement links TRBV4-1 to TRBJ2-7; D call uncertain. Trimming stripped 3 bases from V and 6 bases from J, with 6 bases between. Per the germline V gene, CDR1 is MGHRA and CDR2 is YSYEKL. CDR3 size: 11 residues. The CDR3 DNA is TGCGCCAGCAGCCATTCAGGCGAGCAGTACTTC. It yields the protein CASSHSGEQYF.

J is TRBJ1-4 and V is TRBV7-9; D gene uncertain. The CDR3 extends over 13 amino acids. Trimming removed 3 bases from V and 6 bases from J, with 8 bases in between. Germline V gene lookup returns CDR1 SEHNR and CDR2 FQNEAQ (reference sequence). CDR3 nucleotide sequence: TGTGCCAGCAGCTTCTCTGCAGATGAAAAACTGTTTTTT. Residues: CASSFSADEKLFF.

This chain joins TRBV7-9 and TRBJ2-7; no clear D. The CDR3 covers 15 residues. V lost 5 bases to trimming and J lost 3 bases, with 17 bases between them. Germline V gives CDR1 SEHNR, CDR2 FQNEAQ (reference sequence). The CDR3 is CASSTGRGLYYEQYF. Here the CDR3 DNA reads TGTGCCAGCAGCACCGGTCGAGGTCTTTACTACGAGCAGTACTTC.

The V and J genes are TRBV11-3 and TRBJ2-2, with 9 positions matching TRBD1. The CDR3 length is 14 residues. CDR1 SGHNT and CDR2 YENEEA come from the germline V gene. V was pared by 4 bases and J by 6 bases, with 3 bases of the junction left unmatched. The CDR3 DNA sequence: TGTGCCAGCAGCTCTCGGACAGGGGCCGGGGAGCTGTTTTTT. This translates into CASSSRTGAGELFF.

The chain carries TRBV18 and TRBJ1-2, with D unclear. CDR3 length equals 15 residues. Germline CDR1 KGHSH, CDR2 LQKENI. V was shortened by 0 bases and J by 2 bases, with 10 bases between the two germline ends. CDR3 sequence: CASSPPGVLNYGYTF. DNA for the CDR3: TGTGCCAGCTCACCACCCGGCGTTCTAAACTATGGCTACACCTTC.

CDR3 residues: CASNPVMAYNEQFF. In nucleotides, the CDR3 is TGTGCCAGCAACCCGGTAATGGCCTACAATGAGCAGTTCTTC. The chain joins TRBV27 to TRBJ2-1; no reliable D call. Germline V CDR1 and CDR2: MNHEY, SMNVEV (reference sequence). The length of the CDR3 is 14 residues. Trimming shortened V by 7 bases and J by 2 bases, and 12 bases separated the two germline ends.

This clone was counted a few times. This chain links TRBV7-9 with TRBJ2-7; D remains ambiguous. Germline V lookup: CDR1 SEHNR, CDR2 FQNEAQ (reference sequence). This CDR3 is built from 15 residues. Between the trimmed V and J ends, which lost 2 bases and 0 bases, there was a span of 11 bases. CDR3 residues: CASSLLLGNSYEQYF. The CDR3 coding sequence is TGTGCCAGCAGCTTACTCCTCGGCAACTCCTACGAGCAGTACTTC.

The chain combines TRBV12-5 with TRBJ2-3; TRBD1 agrees at 8 bases. There are 15 residues in the CDR3. V trimming: 3 bases; J trimming: 4 bases; junction bases outside the gene matches: 6. Germline CDR1 and CDR2: LGHNT and FRNRAP. This CDR3 reads CASGFGDRYSDTQYF. The CDR3, as DNA: TGTGCTAGTGGTTTTGGGGACAGGTATTCAGATACGCAGTATTTT.

V is TRBV7-9 and J is TRBJ2-2; perhaps D is TRBD1 or TRBD2 (5 bases each). The germline V gene has CDR1 SEHNR and CDR2 FQNEAQ (reference sequence). The CDR3 extends over 14 amino acids. Trimming took 5 bases from V and 7 from J, leaving 14 bases between them. The chain's CDR3 is CASSPSSRGGELFF. DNA of the CDR3: TGTGCCAGCAGCCCCTCTTCGAGGGGCGGGGAGCTGTTTTTT.